A selection of T cell receptor beta chains follows, all from one sample in a study of shared clonotypes between healthy human individuals. Repertoires were generated with immunoSEQ multiplex PCR, while TCRdb's copy carries only in-frame clones and drops some. Among 550,000 to 750,000 clones listed, about 91% were seen once. Sequenced: naive CD8+ T cells sorted from blood. All receptors derive from a man aged 25-45 years in good health. The CDR3 runs from the conserved cysteine through the conserved F or W. The D gene is left open where the match is weak. For some rows the clone size is stated as once, few or many, or as a class when expanded; others skip it.

d_gene: .
v_gene: TRBV7-9
j_gene: TRBJ2-1
abundance: .
CDR3aa: CASSLVTGGNNEQFF
CDR3nt: TGTGCCAGCAGCTTAGTTACCGGGGGAAACAATGAGCAGTTCTTC

d_gene: .
v_gene: TRBV11-2
j_gene: TRBJ2-3
abundance: .
CDR3aa: CASSLSEPPSTDTQYF
CDR3nt: TGTGCCAGCAGCTTAAGTGAACCACCTTCGACAGATACGCAGTATTTT

d_gene: .
v_gene: TRBV19
j_gene: TRBJ2-2
abundance: .
CDR3aa: CASSMTRRLDSSGELFF
CDR3nt: TGTGCCAGTAGTATGACAAGACGGCTTGATTCGTCCGGGGAGCTGTTTTTT

d_gene: TRBD1
v_gene: TRBV27
j_gene: TRBJ2-7
abundance: .
CDR3aa: CASSVLTGEVNEQYF
CDR3nt: TGTGCCAGCAGTGTCCTGACAGGGGAGGTAAACGAGCAGTACTTC

d_gene: TRBD1
v_gene: TRBV5-4
j_gene: TRBJ2-5
abundance: .
CDR3aa: CASSLNRGKLDWETQYF
CDR3nt: TGTGCCAGCAGCTTGAACAGGGGAAAGTTAGATTGGGAGACCCAGTACTTC

d_gene: .
v_gene: TRBV7-2
j_gene: TRBJ2-5
abundance: .
CDR3aa: CASSPRPEGETQYF
CDR3nt: TGTGCCAGCAGCCCTAGGCCGGAGGGAGAGACCCAGTACTTC

d_gene: .
v_gene: TRBV27
j_gene: TRBJ2-3
abundance: few
CDR3aa: CASSLLGGTDTQYF
CDR3nt: TGTGCCAGCAGTTTATTAGGTGGTACAGATACGCAGTATTTT

d_gene: .
v_gene: TRBV13
j_gene: TRBJ2-4
abundance: .
CDR3aa: CASSTSIAKNIQYF
CDR3nt: TGTGCCAGCAGCACCTCAATAGCCAAAAACATTCAGTACTTC

d_gene: .
v_gene: TRBV13
j_gene: TRBJ2-3
abundance: .
CDR3aa: CASSLVEMRGRGDTQYF
CDR3nt: TGTGCCAGCAGCTTAGTCGAGATGCGGGGGCGCGGAGATACGCAGTATTTT

d_gene: .
v_gene: TRBV4-1
j_gene: TRBJ2-6
abundance: .
CDR3aa: CASSHPFEVGGANVLTF
CDR3nt: TGCGCCAGCAGCCACCCTTTTGAGGTTGGCGGGGCCAACGTCCTGACTTTC

d_gene: TRBD2
v_gene: TRBV10-1
j_gene: TRBJ2-5
abundance: .
CDR3aa: CASSELVGRWETQYF
CDR3nt: TGCGCCAGCAGTGAGCTCGTCGGGAGGTGGGAGACCCAGTACTTC

d_gene: .
v_gene: TRBV4-1
j_gene: TRBJ2-3
abundance: .
CDR3aa: CASSQVDYADTQYF
CDR3nt: TGCGCCAGCAGCCAAGTAGATTACGCAGATACGCAGTATTTT

d_gene: .
v_gene: TRBV5-4
j_gene: TRBJ2-1
abundance: once
CDR3aa: CASSLGPGSSSYNEQFF
CDR3nt: TGTGCCAGCAGCTTGGGGCCCGGGAGCTCCTCCTACAATGAGCAGTTCTTC

d_gene: TRBD1
v_gene: TRBV7-9
j_gene: TRBJ1-3
abundance: .
CDR3aa: CASSTGQGSGNTIYF
CDR3nt: TGTGCCAGCAGCACAGGACAGGGCAGTGGAAACACCATATATTTT

d_gene: TRBD1
v_gene: TRBV9
j_gene: TRBJ1-2
abundance: .
CDR3aa: CASSVTRQGAFGGYTF
CDR3nt: TGTGCCAGCAGCGTTACCAGACAGGGGGCGTTTGGTGGCTACACCTTC

d_gene: TRBD1
v_gene: TRBV10-3
j_gene: TRBJ2-7
abundance: .
CDR3aa: CAISEPRRGLDEQYF
CDR3nt: TGTGCCATCAGTGAGCCACGAAGGGGGCTGGACGAGCAGTACTTC

d_gene: TRBD2
v_gene: TRBV27
j_gene: TRBJ2-1
abundance: .
CDR3aa: CASSLGAGEDEQFF
CDR3nt: TGTGCCAGCAGTTTAGGAGCGGGAGAGGATGAGCAGTTCTTC

d_gene: .
v_gene: TRBV28
j_gene: TRBJ2-7
abundance: once
CDR3aa: CASSLAGTSYEQYF
CDR3nt: TGTGCCAGCAGTTTAGCGGGTACCTCCTACGAGCAGTACTTC

d_gene: TRBD1
v_gene: TRBV30
j_gene: TRBJ1-1
abundance: .
CDR3aa: CAWSVMTGMNTEAFF
CDR3nt: TGTGCCTGGAGTGTAATGACAGGGATGAACACTGAAGCTTTCTTT

d_gene: .
v_gene: TRBV19
j_gene: TRBJ2-7
abundance: .
CDR3aa: CATASGAYEQYF
CDR3nt: TGTGCCACCGCCAGCGGAGCCTACGAGCAGTACTTC

d_gene: TRBD1
v_gene: TRBV28
j_gene: TRBJ2-5
abundance: .
CDR3aa: CASSLGDSNHQETQYF
CDR3nt: TGTGCCAGCAGTCTCGGGGACAGCAACCACCAAGAGACCCAGTACTTC

d_gene: .
v_gene: TRBV14
j_gene: TRBJ2-7
abundance: .
CDR3aa: CASSQAGPKAYEQYF
CDR3nt: TGTGCCAGCAGCCAGGCGGGTCCTAAGGCCTACGAGCAGTACTTC

d_gene: TRBD2
v_gene: TRBV9
j_gene: TRBJ2-5
abundance: .
CDR3aa: CASSPGGFQETQYF
CDR3nt: TGTGCCAGCAGCCCCGGGGGGTTCCAAGAGACCCAGTACTTC

d_gene: TRBD2
v_gene: TRBV27
j_gene: TRBJ2-5
abundance: .
CDR3aa: CASRLFGGQETQYF
CDR3nt: TGTGCCAGCAGACTTTTCGGGGGGCAAGAGACCCAGTACTTC

d_gene: .
v_gene: TRBV5-6
j_gene: TRBJ2-1
abundance: .
CDR3aa: CASSLSTRTIYNEQFF
CDR3nt: TGTGCCAGCAGCTTGTCCACCAGGACGATTTACAATGAGCAGTTCTTC

d_gene: .
v_gene: TRBV2
j_gene: TRBJ1-3
abundance: .
CDR3aa: CATDRPELGNTIYF
CDR3nt: TGTGCCACCGACAGGCCTGAATTGGGAAACACCATATATTTT

d_gene: TRBD2
v_gene: TRBV2
j_gene: TRBJ2-1
abundance: once
CDR3aa: CASSELAGNEQFF
CDR3nt: TGTGCCAGCAGTGAACTAGCGGGGAATGAGCAGTTCTTC

d_gene: TRBD2
v_gene: TRBV29-1
j_gene: TRBJ2-5
abundance: .
CDR3aa: CSVEVAGGPEETQYF
CDR3nt: TGCAGCGTTGAGGTAGCGGGAGGGCCCGAAGAGACCCAGTACTTC

d_gene: TRBD2
v_gene: TRBV5-5
j_gene: TRBJ2-3
abundance: .
CDR3aa: CASSLGPQLAGVIDTQYF
CDR3nt: TGTGCCAGCAGCTTGGGGCCCCAACTAGCGGGAGTAATTGATACGCAGTATTTT

d_gene: TRBD2
v_gene: TRBV27
j_gene: TRBJ2-7
abundance: .
CDR3aa: CASSWTSSRYEQYF
CDR3nt: TGTGCCAGCAGTTGGACTAGTTCGCGGTACGAGCAGTACTTC